Listed below are T cell receptor beta chains from one sample, sequenced in a study of long-term antiretroviral therapy in people with HIV. The repertoire was sequenced with immunoSEQ multiplex PCR; TCRdb's copy has only in-frame clones and lacks some. The repertoire has 35,000 to 55,000 clones, roughly 96% of them found once; the top ten carry approximately 2.5%. The source material was unsorted PBMCs, sampled 3.7 years after starting antiretroviral therapy. These receptor sequences come from a woman aged 45 to 65 with HIV. Both conserved end residues are part of each CDR3. D genes are given only for firm matches. Only some rows state a clone size, as once, few, many or a class for expanded clones.

TRBJ2-2 - TRBV7-6 - 16 TGTGCCAGCAGTCATACCGGGAGTTCGAACACCGGGGAGCTGTTTTTT CASSHTGSSNTGELFF
TRBJ2-1 TRBD1 TRBV29-1 once 14 TGCAGCGCGGCCGGGACAGGGGTCTACAATGAGCAGTTCTTC CSAAGTGVYNEQFF
TRBJ1-2 - TRBV11-1 - 14 TGTGCCAGCCCGGGAGGGGGAGGCGGCTATGGCTACACCTTC CASPGGGGGYGYTF
TRBJ2-2 - TRBV4-3 few 12 TGCGCCAGCAGCCAGGACCCCGGGGAGCTGTTTTTT CASSQDPGELFF
TRBJ1-1 TRBD1 TRBV30 - 13 TGTGCCTGGAGTAGGGGGCCGGGCACTGAAGCTTTCTTT CAWSRGPGTEAFF
TRBJ1-4 TRBD1 TRBV19 - 14 TGTGCCAGTAGTATGGACAGGGGGGACGAAAAACTGTTTTTT CASSMDRGDEKLFF
TRBJ2-5 TRBD2 TRBV5-4 - 16 TGTGCCAGCAGCTCTCCGCTAGCGGGGGAGCAAGAGACCCAGTACTTC CASSSPLAGEQETQYF
TRBJ2-7 TRBD1 TRBV9 few 15 TGTGCCAGCAGCGAGGGACAGGGGGTGGCCTACGAGCAGTACTTC CASSEGQGVAYEQYF
TRBJ2-3 - TRBV6-6 - 16 TGTGCCAGCAGTTATCGGGGGGCTTTGGGCACAGATACGCAGTATTTT CASSYRGALGTDTQYF
TRBJ1-1 TRBD1 TRBV29-1 - 14 TGCAGCGTTGAGGACAGGGTTTCGAACACTGAAGCTTTCTTT CSVEDRVSNTEAFF
TRBJ2-5 - TRBV5-5 - 13 TGTGCCAGCAGCTTGATACTGAGGGAGACCCAGTACTTC CASSLILRETQYF
TRBJ2-2 - TRBV11-3 - 13 TGTGCCAGCAGCCTTAGACAATCCGGGGAGCTGTTTTTT CASSLRQSGELFF